One and the same sample provided the 9 T cell receptor beta chains below, sequenced in a study of CXCR3-negative and CXCR3-positive naive CD8 T cells. TRB cDNA libraries were made by UMI-labeled 5' RACE. TCRdb processed the 5' RACE reads again and assigns one entry to each CDR3 protein, with no DNA. There are 130,000 or so distinct CDR3 sequences in the sample, with less than 0.3% held by the top ten. Sequencing was done on a sample of naive CXCR3- CD8+ T cells from blood. Sample subset: CD45RO-CCR7+CD27+CD95- naive CD8+ T cells lacking CXCR3 (TNR3-). These TCRs come from a human donor in good health. Some clones in this sample may be carry-over from other donors' samples.

This rearrangement joins TRBV29-1 to TRBJ2-7. CDR3 length: 11 amino acids. Germline V gene lookup returns CDR1 SQVTM and CDR2 ANQGSEA. The CDR3 region is CSVGGGHEQYF.

The chain uses TRBV28 and TRBJ2-7; the D call from TCRdb, TRBD1, cannot be confirmed without DNA. CDR3 length equals 15 residues. CDR1 is MDHEN, CDR2 SYDVKM, per germline. CDR3 sequence: CASSFRGIYSYEQYF.

The rearrangement links TRBV12-3 or TRBV12-4 to TRBJ1-1; the TCRdb call, TRBD1, lacks DNA for checking. The CDR3 is made up of 13 amino acids. The CDR3 loop is CASSPAYNTEAFF.

This CDR3 is CSVEEGESYEQYF. The rearrangement links TRBV29-1 to TRBJ2-7. This CDR3 comprises 13 residues. Germline CDR1 SQVTM, CDR2 ANQGSEA.

The CDR3: CASSLRLVEDEQYF. The rearrangement uses TRBV5-1 and TRBJ2-7; checking the TCRdb D call of TRBD2 is not possible without DNA. The length of the CDR3 is 14 residues. Germline V lookup: CDR1 SGHRS, CDR2 YFSETQ.

This chain uses TRBV5-1 with TRBJ2-1; there is no DNA to check the TCRdb D call of TRBD1. Germline V gives CDR1 SGHRS, CDR2 YFSETQ. The CDR3 is 13 residues long. The CDR3 sequence is CASSLDYGGEQFF.

J is TRBJ2-5 and V is TRBV7-9. Germline-derived CDR1 and CDR2 are SEHNR and FQNEAQ (reference sequence). CDR3 size: 13 residues. The CDR3 loop is CASSPKGEDTQYF.

The chain joins TRBV12-3 or TRBV12-4 to TRBJ2-2; TCRdb returns TRBD2, unconfirmable since there is no DNA. The CDR3 is made up of 15 amino acids. The chain's CDR3 is CASSPLTSNTGELFF.

The V gene is TRBV7-8, the J gene TRBJ2-5; TCRdb lists TRBD1, though no DNA is available to test this call. Germline-derived CDR1 and CDR2 are SGHVS and FQNEAQ. The CDR3 has 15 amino acids. The CDR3 is CASSRPGTGRETQYF.